This TCR beta chain was observed in a study of cytomegalovirus exposure and HLA in healthy donors. Regarding the study as a whole: Evidence from a later analysis indicated that most CMV-associated TCR beta chains looked HLA-restricted. Donor immune exposure was known only as CMV serostatus. Sequences of the TCR beta chain were said to predict the HLA-A and HLA-B alleles of most subjects accurately.

Use of 60 Vbeta and 13 Jbeta primers characterized the PCR. Original data processing: An analysis that came later counted tens of millions of unique TCR beta chains, roughly 11 million shared. TCRdb's copy holds only in-frame clones and misses some; the assay was immunoSEQ multiplex PCR. For V, J and clone size, that table is used; D and trimming come from the DNA. Of 150,000 to 200,000 clones in the sample, roughly 80% were seen once. Concerning this clone: Its cognate antigen is unknown.

The material sequenced was PBMCs. The TCR originated in a woman aged 18-29 years in good health and CMV-seronegative.

The CDR3 sequence: CASSETGDSNQPQHF. The CDR3 nucleotides are TGTGCCAGCAGCGAAACAGGGGACTCCAATCAGCCCCAGCATTTT. The chain employs TRBV9 and TRBJ1-5, with 7 positions matching TRBD1. Trimming at V came to 3 bases and at J to 3 bases, leaving 6 bases not matched to a gene. Germline V gene lookup returns CDR1 SGDLS and CDR2 YYNGEE. The CDR3 runs 15 residues. Together with reference TRBV9 and TRBJ1-5, the CDR3 gives the full variable domain: DSGVTQTPKHLITATGQRVTLRCSPRSGDLSVYWYQQSLDQGLQFLIQYYNGEERAKGNILERFSAQQFPDLHSELNLSSLELGDSALYFCASSETGDSNQPQHFGDGTRLSIL.